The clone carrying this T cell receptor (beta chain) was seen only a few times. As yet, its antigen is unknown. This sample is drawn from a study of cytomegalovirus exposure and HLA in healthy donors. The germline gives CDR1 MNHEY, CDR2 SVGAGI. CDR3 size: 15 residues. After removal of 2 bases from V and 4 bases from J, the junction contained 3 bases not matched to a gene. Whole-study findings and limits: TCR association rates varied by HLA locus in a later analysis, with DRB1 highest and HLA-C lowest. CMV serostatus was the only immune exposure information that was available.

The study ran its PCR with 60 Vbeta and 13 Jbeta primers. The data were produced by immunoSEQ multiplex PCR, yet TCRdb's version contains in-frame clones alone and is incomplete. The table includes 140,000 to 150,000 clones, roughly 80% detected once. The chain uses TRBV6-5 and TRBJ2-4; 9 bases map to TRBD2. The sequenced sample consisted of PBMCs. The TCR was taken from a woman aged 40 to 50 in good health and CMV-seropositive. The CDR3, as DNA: TGTGCCAGCAGTTACGGGCGGGGGGGAAAAAACATTCAGTACTTC. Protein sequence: CASSYGRGGKNIQYF.